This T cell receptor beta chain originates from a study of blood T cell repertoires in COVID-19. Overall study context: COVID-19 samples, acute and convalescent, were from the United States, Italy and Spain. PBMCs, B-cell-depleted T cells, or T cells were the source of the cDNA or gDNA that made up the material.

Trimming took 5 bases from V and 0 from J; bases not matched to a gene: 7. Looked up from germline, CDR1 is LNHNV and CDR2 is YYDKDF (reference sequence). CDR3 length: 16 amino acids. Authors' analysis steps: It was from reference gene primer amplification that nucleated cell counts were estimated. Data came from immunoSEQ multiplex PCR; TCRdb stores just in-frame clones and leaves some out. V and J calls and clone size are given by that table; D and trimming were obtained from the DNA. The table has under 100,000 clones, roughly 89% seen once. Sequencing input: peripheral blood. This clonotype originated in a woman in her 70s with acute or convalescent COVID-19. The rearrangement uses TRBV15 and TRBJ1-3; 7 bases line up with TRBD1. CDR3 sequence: CATSAGTASSGNTIYF. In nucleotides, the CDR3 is TGTGCCACCAGCGCCGGGACAGCGTCCTCTGGAAACACCATATATTTT.